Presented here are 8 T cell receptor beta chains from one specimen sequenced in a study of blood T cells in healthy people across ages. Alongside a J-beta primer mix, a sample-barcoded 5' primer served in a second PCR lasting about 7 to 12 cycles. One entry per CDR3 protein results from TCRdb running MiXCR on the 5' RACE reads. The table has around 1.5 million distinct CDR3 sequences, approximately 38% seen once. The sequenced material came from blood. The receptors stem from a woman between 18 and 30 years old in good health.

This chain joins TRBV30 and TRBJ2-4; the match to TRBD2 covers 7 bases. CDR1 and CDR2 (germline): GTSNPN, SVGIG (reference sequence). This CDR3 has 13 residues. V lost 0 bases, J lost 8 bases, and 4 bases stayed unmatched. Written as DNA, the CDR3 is TGTGCCTGGAGTGTATCGAGCGGGGACATTCAGTACTTC. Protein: CAWSVSSGDIQYF.

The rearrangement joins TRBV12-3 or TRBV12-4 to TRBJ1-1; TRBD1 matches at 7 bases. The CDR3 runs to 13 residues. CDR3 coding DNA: TGTGCAGTCAGACGAGGGGGCTGGACTGAAGCTTTCTTT. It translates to CAVRRGGWTEAFF.

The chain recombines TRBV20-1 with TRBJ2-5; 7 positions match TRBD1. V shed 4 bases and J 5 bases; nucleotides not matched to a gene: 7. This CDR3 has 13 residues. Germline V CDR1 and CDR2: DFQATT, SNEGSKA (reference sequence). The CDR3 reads CSATTGTDETQYF. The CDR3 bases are TGCAGTGCTACCACCGGGACAGACGAGACCCAGTACTTC.

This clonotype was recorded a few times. In DNA form, the CDR3 reads TGCAGCGTTTCGGGACAGTTGGCTGGCTACACCTTC. Translating gives CSVSGQLAGYTF. J is TRBJ1-2 and V is TRBV29-1; 7 nucleotides align to TRBD1. The V segment lost 5 bases and the J segment 7 bases; nucleotides outside the gene matches: 7. The length of the CDR3 is 12 residues. The germline gives CDR1 SQVTM, CDR2 ANQGSEA.

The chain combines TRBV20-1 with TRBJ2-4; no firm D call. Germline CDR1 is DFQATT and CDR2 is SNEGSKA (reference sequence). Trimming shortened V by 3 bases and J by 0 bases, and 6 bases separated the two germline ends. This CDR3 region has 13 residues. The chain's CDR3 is CSASRVAKNIQYF. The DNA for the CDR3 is TGCAGTGCTAGTCGAGTAGCCAAAAACATTCAGTACTTC.

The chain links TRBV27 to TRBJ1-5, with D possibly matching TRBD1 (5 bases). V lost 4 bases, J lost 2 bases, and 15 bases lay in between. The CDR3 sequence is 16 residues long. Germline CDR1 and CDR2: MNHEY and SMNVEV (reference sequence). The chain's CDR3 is CASSSLRQSGNQPQHF. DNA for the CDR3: TGTGCCAGCAGTTCTCTCCGACAGTCGGGCAATCAGCCCCAGCATTTT.

The chain's CDR3 is CSARGQSGGTDTQYF. The CDR3 DNA reads as TGCAGTGCTAGAGGACAGTCCGGCGGCACAGATACGCAGTATTTT. The chain carries TRBV20-1 and TRBJ2-3; perhaps TRBD1 as D (5 bases). Germline CDR1 DFQATT, CDR2 SNEGSKA (reference sequence). The CDR3 consists of 15 residues. V lost 1 base and J lost 1, with 12 bases in between.

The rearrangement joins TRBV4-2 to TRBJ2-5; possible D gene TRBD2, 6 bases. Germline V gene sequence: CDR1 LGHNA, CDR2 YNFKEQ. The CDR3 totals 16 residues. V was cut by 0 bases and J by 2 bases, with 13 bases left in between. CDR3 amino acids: CASSQEVAGGQETQYF. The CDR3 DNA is TGTGCCAGCAGCCAAGAAGTAGCAGGAGGGCAAGAGACCCAGTACTTC.